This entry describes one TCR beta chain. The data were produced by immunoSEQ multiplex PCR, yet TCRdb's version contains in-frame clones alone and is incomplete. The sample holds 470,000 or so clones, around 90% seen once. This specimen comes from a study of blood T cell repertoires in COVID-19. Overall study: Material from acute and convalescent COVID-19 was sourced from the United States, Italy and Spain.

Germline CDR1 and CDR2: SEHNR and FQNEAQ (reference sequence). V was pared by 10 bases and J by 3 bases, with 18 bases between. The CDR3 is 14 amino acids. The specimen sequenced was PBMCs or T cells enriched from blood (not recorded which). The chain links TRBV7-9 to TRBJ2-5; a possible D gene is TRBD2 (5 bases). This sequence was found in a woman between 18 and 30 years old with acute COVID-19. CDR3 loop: CAIARAVSKETQYF. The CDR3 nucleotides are TGTGCCATTGCGAGGGCGGTGAGCAAAGAGACCCAGTACTTC.